The 6 T cell receptor beta chains reported below all come from one sample, sequenced in a study of T cells in Graves' hyperthyroidism and ophthalmopathy. The TCR beta CDR3 regions underwent amplification using RNA transcripts as the source. The HTBI primer set served for first-round RT-PCR of the TCR CDR3. TCRdb recomputed calls from the multiplex PCR reads with MiXCR, one row per CDR3 protein. This repertoire shows about 520,000 distinct CDR3 sequences, about 24% found once; its top ten account for 11%. The sequenced sample was blood. The origin of the receptors is a woman aged 25 to 39 with Graves' ophthalmopathy.

This clonotype was observed at least ten times. The chain carries TRBV14 and TRBJ2-5, with D uncertain. Germline lookup yields CDR1 SGHDN and CDR2 FVKESK. CDR3 length: 12 residues. Trimming pared 1 base from V and 5 bases from J, leaving 5 bases between. The CDR3: CASSQVPETQYF. CDR3 bases: TGTGCCAGCAGCCAAGTTCCCGAGACCCAGTACTTC.

The table lists this clonotype with many counts. The chain is built from TRBV2 and TRBJ2-2; D is uncertain. The CDR3 runs 16 residues. Germline V gene data show CDR1 as SNHLY and CDR2 as FYNNEI. V lost 2 bases and J 1 base, leaving 11 bases between the germline ends. The CDR3 is CASSETGSQNTGELFF. As DNA, the CDR3 is TGTGCCAGCAGTGAAACTGGATCCCAGAACACCGGGGAGCTGTTTTTT.

This clonotype was seen more than once but under ten times. The chain couples TRBV7-2 to TRBJ1-5; 8 bases are a match to TRBD1. This CDR3 is built from 14 residues. Losses at the gene ends were 7 bases for V and 5 bases for J; bases not matched to a gene: 7. Germline CDR1 and CDR2: SGHTA and FQGNSA. The CDR3 nucleotides read TGTGCCAGCATCCCCGGACAGGGATATCAGCCCCAGCATTTT. Its protein is CASIPGQGYQPQHF.

The chain recombines TRBV25-1 with TRBJ1-6; D ambiguous. The CDR3 is 13 amino acids. Trimming pared 4 bases from V and 8 bases from J, leaving 9 bases between. CDR1 is MGHDK and CDR2 is SYGVNS in the germline V gene. CDR3 nucleotides: TGTGCCAGCAGTGCGGGTGCATATTCACCCCTCCACTTT. Translating gives CASSAGAYSPLHF.

The gene calls are TRBV19 and TRBJ1-5; D not resolved. The germline V gene has CDR1 LNHDA and CDR2 SQIVND (reference sequence). The V end lost 4 bases, the J end lost 0 bases, and 7 bases lay between the germline ends. The length of the CDR3 is 14 residues. The CDR3 DNA reads TGTGCCAGTAGTAAACGGGATAGCAATCAGCCCCAGCATTTT. It yields the protein CASSKRDSNQPQHF. The complete variable domain, with remaining parts taken from reference TRBV19 and TRBJ1-5, reads DGGITQSPKYLFRKEGQNVTLSCEQNLNHDAMYWYRQDPGQGLRLIYYSQIVNDFQKGDIAEGYSVSREKKESFPLTVTSAQKNPTAFYLCASSKRDSNQPQHFGDGTRLSIL.

This clonotype has ten or more counts. The J gene is TRBJ2-3, the V gene TRBV11-2; 15 bases agree with TRBD2. Germline values: CDR1 SGHAT, CDR2 FQNNGV. J gave up 4 bases and V 4 bases, and 3 bases lay outside the gene matches. This CDR3 comprises 16 residues. CDR3 sequence reads: CASSSGLAGGADTQYF. DNA for the CDR3: TGTGCCAGCAGCTCGGGACTAGCGGGGGGCGCAGATACGCAGTATTTT.